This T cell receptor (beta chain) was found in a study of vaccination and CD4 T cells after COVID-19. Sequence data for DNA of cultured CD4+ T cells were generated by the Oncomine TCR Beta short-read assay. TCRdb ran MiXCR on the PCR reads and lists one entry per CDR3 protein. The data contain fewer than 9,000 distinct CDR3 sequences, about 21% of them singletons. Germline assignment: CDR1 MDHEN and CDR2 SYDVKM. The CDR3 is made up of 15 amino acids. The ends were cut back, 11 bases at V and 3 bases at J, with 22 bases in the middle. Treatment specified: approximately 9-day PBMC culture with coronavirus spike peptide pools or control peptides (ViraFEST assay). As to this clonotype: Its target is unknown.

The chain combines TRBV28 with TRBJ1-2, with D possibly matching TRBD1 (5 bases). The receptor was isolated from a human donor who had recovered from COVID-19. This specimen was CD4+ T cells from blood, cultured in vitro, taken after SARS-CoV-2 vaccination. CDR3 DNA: TGTGCCGCTCGGTCGGGGGACGCATCTCACTATGGCTACACCTTC. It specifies CAARSGDASHYGYTF.